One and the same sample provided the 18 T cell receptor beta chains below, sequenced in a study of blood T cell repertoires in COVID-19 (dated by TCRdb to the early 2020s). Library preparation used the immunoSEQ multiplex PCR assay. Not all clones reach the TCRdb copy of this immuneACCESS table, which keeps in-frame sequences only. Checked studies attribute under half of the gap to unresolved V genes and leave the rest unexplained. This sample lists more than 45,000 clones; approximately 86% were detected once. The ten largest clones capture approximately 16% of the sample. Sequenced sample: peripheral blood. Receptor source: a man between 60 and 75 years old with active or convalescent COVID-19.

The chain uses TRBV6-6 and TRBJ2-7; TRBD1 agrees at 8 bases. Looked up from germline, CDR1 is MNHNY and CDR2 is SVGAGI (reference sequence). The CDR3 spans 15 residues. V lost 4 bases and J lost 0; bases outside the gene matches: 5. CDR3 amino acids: CASSSTGQDSYEQYF. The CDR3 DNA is TGTGCCAGCAGTTCCACGGGACAGGACTCCTACGAGCAGTACTTC.

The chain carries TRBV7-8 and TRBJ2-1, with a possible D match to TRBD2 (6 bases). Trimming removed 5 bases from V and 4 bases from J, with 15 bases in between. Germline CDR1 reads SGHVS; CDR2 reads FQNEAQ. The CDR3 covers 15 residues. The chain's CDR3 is CASSPRVGGYNEQFF. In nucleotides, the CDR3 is TGTGCCAGCAGCCCCCGCGTGGGAGGTTACAATGAGCAGTTCTTC.

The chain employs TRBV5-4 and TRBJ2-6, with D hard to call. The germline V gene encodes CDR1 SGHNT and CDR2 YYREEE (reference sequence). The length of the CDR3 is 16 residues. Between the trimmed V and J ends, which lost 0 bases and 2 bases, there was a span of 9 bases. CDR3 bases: TGTGCCAGCAGCTTGGTTAACCGGGCTGGGGCCAACGTCCTGACTTTC. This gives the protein CASSLVNRAGANVLTF.

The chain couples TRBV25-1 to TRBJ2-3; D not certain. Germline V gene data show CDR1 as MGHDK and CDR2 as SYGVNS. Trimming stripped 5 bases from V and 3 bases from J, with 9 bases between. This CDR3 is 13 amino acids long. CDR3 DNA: TGTGCCAGCAGTCTCCGTATGACAGATACGCAGTATTTT. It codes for CASSLRMTDTQYF.

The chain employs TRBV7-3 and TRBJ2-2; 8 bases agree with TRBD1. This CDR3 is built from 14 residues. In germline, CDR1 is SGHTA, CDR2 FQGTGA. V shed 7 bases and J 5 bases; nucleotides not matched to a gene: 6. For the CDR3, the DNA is TGTGCCAGCACTCACAGGGGGGATACCGGGGAGCTGTTTTTT. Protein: CASTHRGDTGELFF.

The CDR3 reads CASSPTFPHNEQFF. DNA for the CDR3: TGTGCCAGCAGCCCTACTTTCCCACACAATGAGCAGTTCTTC. The chain joins TRBV11-2 to TRBJ2-1, with D hard to call. This CDR3 comprises 14 residues. Germline loops: CDR1 SGHAT, CDR2 FQNNGV. The ends were cut back, 5 bases at V and 5 bases at J, with 13 bases in the middle.

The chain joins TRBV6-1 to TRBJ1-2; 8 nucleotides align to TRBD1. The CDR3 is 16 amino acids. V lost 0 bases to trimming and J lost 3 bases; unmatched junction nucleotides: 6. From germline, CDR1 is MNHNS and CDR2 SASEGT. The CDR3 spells CASSEALPGGDYGYTF. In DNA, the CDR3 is TGTGCCAGCAGTGAAGCGCTACCAGGGGGCGACTATGGCTACACCTTC.

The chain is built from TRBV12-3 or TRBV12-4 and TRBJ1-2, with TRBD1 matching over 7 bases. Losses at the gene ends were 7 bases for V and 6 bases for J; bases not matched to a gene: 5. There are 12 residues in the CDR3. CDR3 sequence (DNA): TGTGCCAGCACCCTGGGACAGAATGGCTACACCTTC. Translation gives CASTLGQNGYTF.

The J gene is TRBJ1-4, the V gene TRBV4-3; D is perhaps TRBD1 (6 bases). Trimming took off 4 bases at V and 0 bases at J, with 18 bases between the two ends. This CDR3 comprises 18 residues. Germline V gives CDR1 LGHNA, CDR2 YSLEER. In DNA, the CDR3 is TGCGCCAGCAGCCGCCAAATAAGGGGGTTGTCAACTAATGAAAAACTGTTTTTT. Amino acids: CASSRQIRGLSTNEKLFF.

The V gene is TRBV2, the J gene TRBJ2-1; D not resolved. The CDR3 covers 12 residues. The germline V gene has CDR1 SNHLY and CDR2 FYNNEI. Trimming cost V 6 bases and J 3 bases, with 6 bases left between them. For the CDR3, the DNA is TGTGCCAGCAGGCCGGTCTACAATGAGCAGTTCTTC. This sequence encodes CASRPVYNEQFF.

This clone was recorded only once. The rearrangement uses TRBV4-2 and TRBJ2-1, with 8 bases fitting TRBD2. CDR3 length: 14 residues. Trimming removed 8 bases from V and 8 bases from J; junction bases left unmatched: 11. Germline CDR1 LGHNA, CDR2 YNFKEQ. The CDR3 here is CASSGGLGTDEQFF. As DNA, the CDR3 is TGTGCCAGCTCCGGGGGACTAGGGACCGATGAGCAGTTCTTC.

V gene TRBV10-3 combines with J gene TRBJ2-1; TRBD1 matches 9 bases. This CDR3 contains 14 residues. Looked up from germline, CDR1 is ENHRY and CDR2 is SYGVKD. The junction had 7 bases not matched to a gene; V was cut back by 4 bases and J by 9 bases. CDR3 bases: TGTGCCATCAGTGGCGGGGACAGGGTTAGTGAGCAGTTCTTC. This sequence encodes CAISGGDRVSEQFF.

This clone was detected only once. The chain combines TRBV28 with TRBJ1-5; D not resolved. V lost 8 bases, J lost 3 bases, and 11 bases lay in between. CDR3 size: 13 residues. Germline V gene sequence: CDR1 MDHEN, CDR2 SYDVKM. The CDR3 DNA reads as TGTGCCAGCTTACAGCAGATCAATCAGCCCCAGCATTTT. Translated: CASLQQINQPQHF.

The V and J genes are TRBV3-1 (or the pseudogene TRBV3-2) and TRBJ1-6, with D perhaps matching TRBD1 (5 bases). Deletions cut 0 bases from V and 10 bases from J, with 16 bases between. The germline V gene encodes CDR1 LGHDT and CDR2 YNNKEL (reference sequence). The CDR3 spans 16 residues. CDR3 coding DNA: TGTGCCAGCAGCCAAGAATCTGACAGTTCTAAGTCACCCCTCCACTTT. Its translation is CASSQESDSSKSPLHF.

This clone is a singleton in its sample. This CDR3 is CASSVRSSGDHEQYF. CDR3 nucleotide sequence: TGTGCCAGCAGCGTAAGGTCTAGCGGGGACCACGAGCAGTACTTC. This rearrangement joins TRBV9 to TRBJ2-7; 9 bases map to TRBD2. This CDR3 contains 15 residues. CDR1 and CDR2 (germline): SGDLS, YYNGEE. Trimming removed 1 base from V and 5 bases from J; junction bases left unmatched: 7.

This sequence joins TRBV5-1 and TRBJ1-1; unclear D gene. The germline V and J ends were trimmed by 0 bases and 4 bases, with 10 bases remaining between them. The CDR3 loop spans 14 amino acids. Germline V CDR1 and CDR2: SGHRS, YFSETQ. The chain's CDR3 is CASSLDSSTTEAFF. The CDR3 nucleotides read TGCGCCAGCAGCTTGGATAGTTCTACCACTGAAGCTTTCTTT.

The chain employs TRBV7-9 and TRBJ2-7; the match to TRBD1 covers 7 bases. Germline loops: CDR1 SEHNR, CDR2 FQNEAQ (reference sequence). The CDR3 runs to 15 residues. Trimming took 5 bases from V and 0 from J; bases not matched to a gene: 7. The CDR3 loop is CASSRWDSSSYEQYF. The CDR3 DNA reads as TGTGCCAGCAGCCGTTGGGACAGCAGCTCCTACGAGCAGTACTTC.

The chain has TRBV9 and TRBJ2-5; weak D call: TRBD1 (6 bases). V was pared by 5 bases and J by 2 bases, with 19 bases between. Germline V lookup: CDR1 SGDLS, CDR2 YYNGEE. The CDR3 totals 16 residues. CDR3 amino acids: CASSYGWGRIQETQYF. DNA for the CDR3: TGTGCCAGCAGTTACGGGTGGGGGCGAATACAAGAGACCCAGTACTTC. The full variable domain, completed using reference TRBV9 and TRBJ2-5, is DSGVTQTPKHLITATGQRVTLRCSPRSGDLSVYWYQQSLDQGLQFLIQYYNGEERAKGNILERFSAQQFPDLHSELNLSSLELGDSALYFCASSYGWGRIQETQYFGPGTRLLVL.